This T cell receptor (beta chain) was identified in a study of Ad26.COV2.S vaccination and SARS-CoV-2 variants (dated by TCRdb to the early 2020s). Context from the whole study: Donors in the vaccine arm were drawn from COV1001, a multicentre, randomized, double-blind, placebo-controlled phase I-IIa trial testing Ad26.COV2.S in healthy adults. Ad26.COV2.S was administered intramuscularly at a dose of 5x10^10 or 1x10^11 viral particles, either as one shot or as two shots given 56 days apart. TCRbeta repertoire sequencing served as the tool for gauging how specific and how broad the SARS-CoV-2-reactive T cell receptors were following Ad26.COV2.S vaccination. A total of 32 samples were included in the TCR-sequenced set, comprising roughly 19 Ad26.COV2.S vaccine recipients, 5 placebo recipients and 8 SARS-CoV-2 convalescent individuals. Trial participants were randomized into five groups of five, in which low-dose or high-dose Ad26.COV2.S was given once or twice, or placebo was given on both occasions. Investigators remained blinded to trial group allocation during experiments and outcome assessment.

The sample's treatment or condition label is to be understood as: around 19 received Ad26.COV2.S at low or high dose, single or two shots; roughly five received placebo; per-sample allocation not given. For vaccine and placebo recipients, the sequenced repertoires came from samples collected on day 63 after the first injection. In Cohort 1b, some 25 adults aged 18-55 years were enrolled at a single site in Boston, USA, between 29 July and 7 August 2020. Ad26.COV2.S was a replication-incompetent adenovirus type 26 vector expressing a prefusion-stabilized SARS-CoV-2 spike protein from the original Wuhan strain. Comments on this clone: Its antigen remains unidentified. Base-call qualities are not available, and no considerably larger clone is one nucleotide away.

Deletion took 0 bases off V and 8 bases off J, with a span of 16 bases between the germline ends. The germline V gene specifies SGHTA as CDR1 and FQGNSA as CDR2. The CDR3, cysteine through phenylalanine, is 16 amino acids long. Just the 48-base CDR3 DNA is kept, in frame starting at base 1. TCRbeta CDR3 regions were sequenced with the immunoSEQ Assay. After extraction, genomic DNA underwent amplification by bias-controlled multiplex PCR, followed by high-throughput sequencing. Concerning the study's data processing: To quantify the absolute abundance of each unique TCRbeta CDR3 region, sequences were collapsed and filtered. T cell fraction was estimated by normalizing TCRbeta template counts to usable DNA, which was measured by amplifying reference genes present in all nucleated cells. Repertoire TCRs were annotated as SARS-CoV-2-specific when V gene, CDR3 amino acid sequence and J gene were exactly matched to a known reactive TCR set. The reference SARS-CoV-2 TCR set was obtained from MIRA and was filtered for enrichment in COVID-19-positive ImmuneCODE repertoires, whereby public or cross-reactive TCRs were removed. Drawing on the MIRA antigens, annotated TCRs were analysed further at the level of specific ORF or position within ORF. Breadth was defined as the number of annotated unique rearrangements divided by the total number of unique productive rearrangements, and depth was defined as the summed frequency of the annotated unique rearrangements. Two-sided Wilcoxon rank-sum tests were used to compare TCR breadth between groups. TCRdb's version of the immuneACCESS table is confined to in-frame rearrangements and falls short of the full clone set. An unresolved V gene accounts for under half of the shortfall where checked; the remainder is of unknown origin. The DNA gave D and trimming, while V, J and clone size come from that table. The sample profile shows about 350,000 clones; about 88% of them were found once. The ten largest clones take up about 10% of the sample.

General findings and caveats noted by the study authors: The study lacked the statistical power to compare responses across vaccine doses or regimens. Higher spike-specific TCR breadth was observed in Ad26.COV2.S recipients than in placebo recipients (P = 0.0014). Substantial breadth of spike-specific CD8+ and CD4+ T cell responses was reported after vaccination. Non-spike TCR breadth was comparable between vaccine and placebo recipients, consistent with the vaccine containing only spike. The authors noted that the TCR breadth and depth analyses may have underestimated total T cell responses.

This TCR derives from a person between 18 and 65 years old who received the Ad26.COV2.S COVID-19 vaccine or a placebo. Material: peripheral blood, obtained in a trial of Ad26.COV2.S vaccine versus placebo. The chain was built from TRBV7-2 and TRBJ1-4; 6 matching bases give a weak D call of TRBD1. The nucleotide sequence is TGTGCCAGCAGCTTAGCCAGGGGTCTACAGGGAGAAAAACTGTTTTTT. This translates into CASSLARGLQGEKLFF. The full variable domain, with segments outside the CDR3 supplied by the reference TRBV7-2 and TRBJ1-4 proteins, appears as GAGVSQSPSNKVTEKGKDVELRCDPISGHTALYWYRQSLGQGLEFLIYFQGNSAPDKSGLPSDRFSAERTGGSVSTLTIQRTQQEDSAVYLCASSLARGLQGEKLFFGSGTQLSVL.